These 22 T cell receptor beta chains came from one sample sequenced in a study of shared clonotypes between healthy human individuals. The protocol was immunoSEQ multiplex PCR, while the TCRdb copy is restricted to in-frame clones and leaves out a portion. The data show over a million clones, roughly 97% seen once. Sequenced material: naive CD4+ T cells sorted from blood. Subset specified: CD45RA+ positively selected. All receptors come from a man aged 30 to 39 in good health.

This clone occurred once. The DNA of the CDR3 is TGCGCCAGCAGCCAGGAGGGTTATGGCTACACCTTC. Protein product: CASSQEGYGYTF. The V gene is TRBV5-1, the J gene TRBJ1-2; D is unclear. CDR1 and CDR2 from the germline V gene are SGHRS and YFSETQ. The ends were cut back, 4 bases at V and 5 bases at J, with 9 bases in the middle. The CDR3 spans 12 residues. Supplemented by reference TRBV5-1 and TRBJ1-2, the full variable domain reads KAGVTQTPRYLIKTRGQQVTLSCSPISGHRSVSWYQQTPGQGLQFLFEYFSETQRNKGNFPGRFSGRQFSNSRSEMNVSTLELGDSALYLCASSQEGYGYTFGSGTRLTVV.

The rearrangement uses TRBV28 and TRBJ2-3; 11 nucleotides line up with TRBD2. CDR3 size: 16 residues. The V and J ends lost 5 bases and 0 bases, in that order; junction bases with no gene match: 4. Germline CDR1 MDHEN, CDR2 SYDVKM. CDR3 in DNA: TGTGCCAGCAGTATCGGGACTAGCGGAAGCACAGATACGCAGTATTTT. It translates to CASSIGTSGSTDTQYF.

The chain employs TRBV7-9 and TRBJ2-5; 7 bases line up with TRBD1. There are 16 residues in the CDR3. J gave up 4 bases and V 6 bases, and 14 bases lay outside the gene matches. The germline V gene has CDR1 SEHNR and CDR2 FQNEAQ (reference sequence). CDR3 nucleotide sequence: TGTGCCAGCAGACCTAAACAGGGGCCCCGGGGAGAGACCCAGTACTTC. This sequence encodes CASRPKQGPRGETQYF.

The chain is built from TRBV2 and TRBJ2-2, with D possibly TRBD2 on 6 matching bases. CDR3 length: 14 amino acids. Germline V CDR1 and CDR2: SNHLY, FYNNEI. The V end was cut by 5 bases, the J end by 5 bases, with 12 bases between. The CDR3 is CASSPGSRTGELFF. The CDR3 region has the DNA TGTGCCAGCAGTCCCGGGAGTAGGACCGGGGAGCTGTTTTTT.

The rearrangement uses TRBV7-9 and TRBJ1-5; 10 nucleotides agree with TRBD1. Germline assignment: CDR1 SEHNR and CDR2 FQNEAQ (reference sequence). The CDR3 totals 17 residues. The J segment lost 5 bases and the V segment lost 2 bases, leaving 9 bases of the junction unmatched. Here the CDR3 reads CASSLSFMGTGDQPQHF. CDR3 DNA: TGTGCCAGCAGCTTATCCTTCATGGGGACAGGGGATCAGCCCCAGCATTTT. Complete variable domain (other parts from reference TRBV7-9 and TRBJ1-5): DTGVSQNPRHKITKRGQNVTFRCDPISEHNRLYWYRQTLGQGPEFLTYFQNEAQLEKSRLLSDRFSAERPKGSFSTLEIQRTEQGDSAMYLCASSLSFMGTGDQPQHFGDGTRLSIL.

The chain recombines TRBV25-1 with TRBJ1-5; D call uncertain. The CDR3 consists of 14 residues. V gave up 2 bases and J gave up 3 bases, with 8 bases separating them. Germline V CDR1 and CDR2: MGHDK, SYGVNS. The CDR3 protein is CASSEPGPNQPQHF. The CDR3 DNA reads TGTGCCAGCAGTGAACCCGGGCCCAATCAGCCCCAGCATTTT.

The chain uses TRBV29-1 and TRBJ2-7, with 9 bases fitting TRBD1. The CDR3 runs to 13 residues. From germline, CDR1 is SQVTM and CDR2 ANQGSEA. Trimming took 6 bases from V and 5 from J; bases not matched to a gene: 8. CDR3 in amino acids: CSVLRDRADEQYF. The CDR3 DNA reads TGCAGCGTGCTCCGGGACAGGGCCGACGAGCAGTACTTC.

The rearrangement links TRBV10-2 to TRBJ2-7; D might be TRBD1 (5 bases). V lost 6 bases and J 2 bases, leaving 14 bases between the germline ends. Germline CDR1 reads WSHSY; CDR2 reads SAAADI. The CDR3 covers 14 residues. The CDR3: CASSPQGSPYEQYF. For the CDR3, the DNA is TGCGCCAGCAGCCCGCAGGGATCCCCCTACGAGCAGTACTTC.

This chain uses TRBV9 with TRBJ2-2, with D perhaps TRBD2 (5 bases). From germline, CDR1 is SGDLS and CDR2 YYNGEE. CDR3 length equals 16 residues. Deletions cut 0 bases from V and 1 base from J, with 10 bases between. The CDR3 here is CASSVEGLVNTGELFF. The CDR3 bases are TGTGCCAGCAGCGTAGAAGGACTCGTGAACACCGGGGAGCTGTTTTTT.

In DNA form, the CDR3 reads TGCGCCAGCAGCTTGGCCACTAGTAACAATGAGCAGTTCTTC. This sequence encodes CASSLATSNNEQFF. This sequence joins TRBV5-1 and TRBJ2-1, with D possibly matching TRBD2 (5 bases). This CDR3 has 14 amino acids. Germline V gene data show CDR1 as SGHRS and CDR2 as YFSETQ. Trimming cost V 0 bases and J 5 bases, with 9 bases left between them.

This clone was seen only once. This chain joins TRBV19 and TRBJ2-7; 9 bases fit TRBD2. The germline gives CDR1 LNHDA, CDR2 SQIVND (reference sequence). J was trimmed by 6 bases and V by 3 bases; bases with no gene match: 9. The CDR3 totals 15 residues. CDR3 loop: CASSIEGLAGSEQYF. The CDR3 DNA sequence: TGTGCCAGTAGTATCGAAGGGCTAGCGGGATCCGAGCAGTACTTC.

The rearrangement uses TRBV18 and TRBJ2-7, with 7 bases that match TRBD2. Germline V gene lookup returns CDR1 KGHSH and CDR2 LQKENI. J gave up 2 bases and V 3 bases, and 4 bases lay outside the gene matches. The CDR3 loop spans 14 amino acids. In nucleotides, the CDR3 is TGTGCCAGCTCACCTCCAGGGACTACCTACGAGCAGTACTTC. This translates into CASSPPGTTYEQYF.

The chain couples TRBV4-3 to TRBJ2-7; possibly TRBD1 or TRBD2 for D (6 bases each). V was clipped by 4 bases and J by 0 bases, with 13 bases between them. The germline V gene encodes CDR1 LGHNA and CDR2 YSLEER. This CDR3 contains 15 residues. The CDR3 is CASSRGAAFSYEQYF. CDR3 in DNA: TGCGCCAGCAGCCGGGGGGCAGCCTTCTCCTACGAGCAGTACTTC.

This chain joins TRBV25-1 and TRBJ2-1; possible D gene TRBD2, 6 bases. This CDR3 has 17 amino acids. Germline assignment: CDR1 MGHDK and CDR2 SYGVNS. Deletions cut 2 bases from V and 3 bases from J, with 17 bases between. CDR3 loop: CASSETTRERYYNEQFF. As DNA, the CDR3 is TGTGCCAGCAGTGAAACGACACGGGAGCGATACTACAATGAGCAGTTCTTC.

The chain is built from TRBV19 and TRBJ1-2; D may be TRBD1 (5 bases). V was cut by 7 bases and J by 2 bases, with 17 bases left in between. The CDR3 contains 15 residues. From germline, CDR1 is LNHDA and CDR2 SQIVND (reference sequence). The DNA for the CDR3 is TGTGCCAGTATGCAGGGCCCTGTCCAGAACTATGGCTACACCTTC. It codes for CASMQGPVQNYGYTF.

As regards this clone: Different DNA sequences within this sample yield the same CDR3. DNA of the CDR3: TGTGCCAGCAGTTACGGCACAGATACGCAGTATTTT. Residues: CASSYGTDTQYF. The gene calls are TRBV6-5 and TRBJ2-3; the D is unclear. Germline loops: CDR1 MNHEY, CDR2 SVGAGI. CDR3 length: 12 residues. V was shortened by 2 bases and J by 1 base, with 1 base between the two germline ends.

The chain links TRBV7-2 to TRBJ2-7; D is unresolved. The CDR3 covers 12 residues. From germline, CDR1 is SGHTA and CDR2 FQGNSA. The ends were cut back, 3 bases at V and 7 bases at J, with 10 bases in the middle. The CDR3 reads CASSFRLSEQYF. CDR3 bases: TGTGCCAGCAGCTTCCGCCTTAGTGAGCAGTACTTC.

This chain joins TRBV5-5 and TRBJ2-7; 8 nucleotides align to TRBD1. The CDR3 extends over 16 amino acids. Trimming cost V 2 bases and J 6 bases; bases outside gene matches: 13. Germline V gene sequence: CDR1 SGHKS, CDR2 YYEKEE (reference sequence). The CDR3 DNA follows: TGTGCCAGCAGCTTTAGGACAGGGTATGGGGATAGCGAGCAGTACTTC. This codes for CASSFRTGYGDSEQYF.

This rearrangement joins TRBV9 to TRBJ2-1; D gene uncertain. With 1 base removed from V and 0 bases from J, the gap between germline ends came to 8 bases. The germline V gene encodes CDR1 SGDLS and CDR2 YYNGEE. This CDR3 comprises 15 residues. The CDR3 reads CASSVLRHSYNEQFF. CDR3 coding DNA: TGTGCCAGCAGCGTATTAAGACACTCCTACAATGAGCAGTTCTTC.

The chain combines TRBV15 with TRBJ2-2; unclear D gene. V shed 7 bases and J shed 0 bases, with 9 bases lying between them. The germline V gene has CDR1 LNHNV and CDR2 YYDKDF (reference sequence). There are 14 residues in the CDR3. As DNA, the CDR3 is TGTGCCACCAAGAGCGCCCCGAACACCGGGGAGCTGTTTTTT. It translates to CATKSAPNTGELFF.

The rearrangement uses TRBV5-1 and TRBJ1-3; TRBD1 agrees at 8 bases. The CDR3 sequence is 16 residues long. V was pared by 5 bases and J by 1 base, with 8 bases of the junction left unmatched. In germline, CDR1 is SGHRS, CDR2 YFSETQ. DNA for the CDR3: TGCGCCAGCAGTACCGGACAGGGAAGTTCTGGAAACACCATATATTTT. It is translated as CASSTGQGSSGNTIYF. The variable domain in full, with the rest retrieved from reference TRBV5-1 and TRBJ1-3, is KAGVTQTPRYLIKTRGQQVTLSCSPISGHRSVSWYQQTPGQGLQFLFEYFSETQRNKGNFPGRFSGRQFSNSRSEMNVSTLELGDSALYLCASSTGQGSSGNTIYFGEGSWLTVV.

The CDR3 nucleotides read TGTGCCAGCAGTCCCCACATAGACAATGAGCAGTTCTTC. It is translated as CASSPHIDNEQFF. This chain connects TRBV2 to TRBJ2-1; D unresolved. Germline loops: CDR1 SNHLY, CDR2 FYNNEI. The CDR3 is 13 amino acids. V dropped 5 bases and J dropped 5 bases, with 10 bases sitting between them.